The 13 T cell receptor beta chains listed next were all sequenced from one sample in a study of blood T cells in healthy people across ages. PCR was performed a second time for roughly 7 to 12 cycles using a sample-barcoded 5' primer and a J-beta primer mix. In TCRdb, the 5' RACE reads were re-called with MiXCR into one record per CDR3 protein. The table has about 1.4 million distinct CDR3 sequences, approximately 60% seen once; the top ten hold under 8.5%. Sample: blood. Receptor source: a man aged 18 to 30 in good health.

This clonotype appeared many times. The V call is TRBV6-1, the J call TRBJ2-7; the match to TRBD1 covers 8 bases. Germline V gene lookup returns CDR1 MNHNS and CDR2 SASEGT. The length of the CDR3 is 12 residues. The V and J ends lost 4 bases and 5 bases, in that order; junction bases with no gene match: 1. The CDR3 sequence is CASSATGDEQYF. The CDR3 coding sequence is TGTGCCAGCAGTGCGACAGGGGACGAGCAGTACTTC.

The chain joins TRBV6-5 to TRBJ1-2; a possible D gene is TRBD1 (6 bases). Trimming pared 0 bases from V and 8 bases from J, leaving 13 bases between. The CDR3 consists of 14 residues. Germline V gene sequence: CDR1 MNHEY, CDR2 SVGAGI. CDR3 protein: CASSYSTGLGGYTF. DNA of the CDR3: TGTGCCAGCAGTTACTCAACAGGGCTCGGGGGCTACACCTTC.

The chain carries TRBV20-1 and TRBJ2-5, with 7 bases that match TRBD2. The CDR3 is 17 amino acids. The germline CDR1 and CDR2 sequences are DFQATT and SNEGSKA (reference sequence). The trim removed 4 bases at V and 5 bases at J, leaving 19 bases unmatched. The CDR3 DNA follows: TGCAGTGCTACCACCTTCGTAGCGAGCGGGAAGGGGGAGACCCAGTACTTC. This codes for CSATTFVASGKGETQYF.

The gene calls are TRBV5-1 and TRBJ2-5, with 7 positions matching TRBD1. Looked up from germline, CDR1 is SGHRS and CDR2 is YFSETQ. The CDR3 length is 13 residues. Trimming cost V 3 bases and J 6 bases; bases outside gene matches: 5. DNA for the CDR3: TGCGCCAGCAGCTCGGACAGGCTACAGACCCAGTACTTC. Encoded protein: CASSSDRLQTQYF.

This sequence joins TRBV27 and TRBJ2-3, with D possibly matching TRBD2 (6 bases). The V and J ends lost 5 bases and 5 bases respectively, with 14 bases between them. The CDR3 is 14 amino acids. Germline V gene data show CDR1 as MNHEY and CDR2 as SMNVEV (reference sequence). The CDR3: CASSSLGLEDTQYF. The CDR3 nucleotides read TGTGCCAGCAGTAGCCTGGGACTTGAAGATACGCAGTATTTT.

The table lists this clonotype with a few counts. CDR3 protein: CASTGTDSNEQFF. CDR3 DNA sequence: TGTGCCAGCACCGGGACAGATAGCAATGAGCAGTTCTTC. The chain carries TRBV6-2 or TRBV6-3 and TRBJ2-1, with 7 bases matching TRBD1. Germline V gene lookup returns CDR1 MNHEY and CDR2 SVGEGT. The V gene end was trimmed by 7 bases and the J gene end by 6 bases; junction bases not matched to a gene: 6. The CDR3 length is 13 residues.

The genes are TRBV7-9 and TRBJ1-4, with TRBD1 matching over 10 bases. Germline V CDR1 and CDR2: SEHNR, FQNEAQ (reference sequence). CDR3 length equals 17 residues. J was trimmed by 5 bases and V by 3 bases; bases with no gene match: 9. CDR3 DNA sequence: TGTGCCAGCAGCTTCGTCGGGACAGGGGCGTCAAATGAAAAACTGTTTTTT. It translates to CASSFVGTGASNEKLFF.

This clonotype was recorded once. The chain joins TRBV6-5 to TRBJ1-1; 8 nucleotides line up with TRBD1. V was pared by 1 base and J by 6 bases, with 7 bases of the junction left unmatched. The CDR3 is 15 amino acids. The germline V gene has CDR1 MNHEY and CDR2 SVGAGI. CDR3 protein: CASSYLRQGSAEAFF. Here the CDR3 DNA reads TGTGCCAGCAGTTACTTGAGACAGGGGAGCGCTGAAGCTTTCTTT.

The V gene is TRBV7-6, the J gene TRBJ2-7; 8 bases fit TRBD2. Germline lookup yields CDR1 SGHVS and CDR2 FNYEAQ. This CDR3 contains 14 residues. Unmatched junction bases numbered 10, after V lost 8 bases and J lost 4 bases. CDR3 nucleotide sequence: TGTGCCAGCCTATTATTGAGCGGGAGTTACGAGCAGTACTTC. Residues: CASLLLSGSYEQYF.

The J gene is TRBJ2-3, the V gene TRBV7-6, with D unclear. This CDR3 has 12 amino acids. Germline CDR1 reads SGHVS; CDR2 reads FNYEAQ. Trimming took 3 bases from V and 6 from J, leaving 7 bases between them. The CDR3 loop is CASSLSKDTQYF. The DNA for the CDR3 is TGTGCCAGCAGCTTGTCAAAGGATACGCAGTATTTT.

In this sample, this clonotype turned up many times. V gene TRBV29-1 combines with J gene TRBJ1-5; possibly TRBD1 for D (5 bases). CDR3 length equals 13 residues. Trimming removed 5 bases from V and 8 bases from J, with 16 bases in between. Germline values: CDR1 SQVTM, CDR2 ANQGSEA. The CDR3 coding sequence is TGCAGCGTTCTGGTCAGCCGGGGGGAGCCCCAGCATTTT. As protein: CSVLVSRGEPQHF. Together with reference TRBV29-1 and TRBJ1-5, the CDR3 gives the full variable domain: SAVISQKPSRDICQRGTSLTIQCQVDSQVTMMFWYRQQPGQSLTLIATANQGSEATYESGFVIDKFPISRPNLTFSTLTVSNMSPEDSSIYLCSVLVSRGEPQHFGDGTRLSIL.

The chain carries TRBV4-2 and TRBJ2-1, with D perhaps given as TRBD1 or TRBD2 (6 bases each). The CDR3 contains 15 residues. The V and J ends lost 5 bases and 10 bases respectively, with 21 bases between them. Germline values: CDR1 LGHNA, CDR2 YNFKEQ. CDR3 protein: CASSSSDGGSYEQFF. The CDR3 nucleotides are TGTGCCAGCAGCTCCTCTGACGGGGGCTCCTACGAGCAGTTCTTC.

The CDR3 region has the DNA TGTGCCAGCAGCCAATTGGGAGCGGGGGACAAAAACATTCAGTACTTC. It encodes CASSQLGAGDKNIQYF. The V call is TRBV3-1, the J call TRBJ2-4, with 8 nucleotides matching TRBD2. Germline lookup yields CDR1 LGHDT and CDR2 YNNKEL (reference sequence). The CDR3 covers 16 residues. Trimming took 2 bases from V and 3 from J; bases not matched to a gene: 6.